Below, one T cell receptor (beta chain) is given with its context. The antigen it recognizes is unknown. No clone much larger than this one lies a single base away; base qualities are absent. The immunoSEQ Assay, a bias-controlled multiplex PCR, was used to amplify TCRbeta CDR3 regions from genomic DNA. The authors' analysis ran thus. Within the assay, amplification of reference gene primers was used to estimate how many nucleated cells each sample contained. Sequence reads were collapsed and filtered to measure the absolute abundance of every unique TCRbeta CDR3 rearrangement. For each sample, productive Simpson clonality was calculated as the square root of Simpson's diversity index across productive rearrangements. The source is immuneACCESS, and TCRdb retained only in-frame sequences with V and J called. Part of the clones is not carried over; for the studies checked, unresolved V genes explain less than half of this, and the remainder is unexplained. Clonal size and the V and J genes are those of that table, whereas D and trimming came from the DNA. The sample includes about 39,000 clones, with about 86% observed a single time. In total, the top ten clones hold 5.2% of the sample.

Each collaborating institution followed its own protocols to collect whole blood in K2EDTA tubes. For TCRbeta analysis, collaborators shipped samples as frozen whole blood, isolated PBMCs, or DNA extracted from either of those sample types. This specimen comes from a study of blood T cell repertoires in COVID-19 (dated by TCRdb to the early 2020s). Describing the broader study: Samples from collaborators originated in the United States, Italy and Spain and spanned both the acute and convalescent phases of COVID-19. The prospective study material was composed of cDNA or gDNA derived from T cells, B-cell-depleted T cells, or PBMCs. Subjects who had been exposed to COVID-19, were actively infected with it, or had recovered from it provided the deeply sampled blood TCRbeta repertoires that made up the dataset. The repertoires were made available in a free public database intended to serve as a resource for research on the immune response to SARS-CoV-2. Samples were obtained from the ongoing ImmuneRACE study (first 160 participants) and from roughly 1,300 subjects provided by 6 global collaborators. The sample metadata nearly always contained a de-identified subject ID, COVID-19 status, age in years and sex. Where HLA class I and class II types were available, the types were taken from metadata supplied by the sample provider, not from assay-based typing.

Deletion took 3 bases off V and 4 bases off J, with a span of 11 bases between the germline ends. Including cysteine and phenylalanine, the CDR3 has 14 amino acids. The CDR3 DNA has 42 bases and is translated from base 1. CDR1 and CDR2, per the germline V gene (reference sequence), are LNHDA and SQIVND. Overall results and qualifications from the work: Clinical and demographic metadata were provided uncurated, with the amount varying by source and participant.

The V gene is TRBV19 and the J gene is TRBJ2-3; TRBD2 is a possible D gene, resting on 6 matching bases. The sample was peripheral blood. The origin of this receptor is a man aged 35 to 55 with active COVID-19. The CDR3 region reads CASSIREEADTQYF. The nucleotides are TGTGCCAGTAGTATTAGGGAGGAAGCAGATACGCAGTATTTT.